The 15 T cell receptor beta chains below come from one sample, sequenced in a study of blood T cell repertoires in COVID-19. The repertoire was sequenced with immunoSEQ multiplex PCR; TCRdb's copy has only in-frame clones and lacks some. The data show about 15,000 clones, with 60% to 85% seen just once and roughly an eighth held by the top ten. The specimen was peripheral blood. The receptors here all came from a man aged 55 to 70 with acute or convalescent COVID-19.

The rearrangement links TRBV7-2 to TRBJ1-1; TRBD1 matches 8 bases. Germline V gene data show CDR1 as SGHTA and CDR2 as FQGNSA. The CDR3 runs to 14 residues. Trimming took 5 bases from V and 5 from J; bases not matched to a gene: 7. The CDR3, as DNA: TGTGCCAGCAGCCCCCAGGGGGCGCGGACTGAAGCTTTCTTT. Translation: CASSPQGARTEAFF.

The V gene is TRBV13, the J gene TRBJ1-3, with D possibly TRBD1 on 6 matching bases. The V gene lost 5 bases and the J gene lost 10 bases, with 21 bases spanning the gap. The CDR3 covers 15 residues. CDR1 and CDR2 from the germline V gene are PRHDT and FYEKMQ (reference sequence). The CDR3 loop is CASSPGTLRQGTIYF. CDR3 nucleotide sequence: TGTGCCAGCAGCCCGGGGACGCTGAGGCAGGGGACCATATATTTT.

This clone was counted a few times. This chain connects TRBV6-5 to TRBJ2-1, with TRBD1 as a possible D gene (7 bases). The CDR3 is made up of 13 amino acids. CDR1 is MNHEY and CDR2 is SVGAGI in the germline V gene. Trimming removed 7 bases from V and 9 bases from J, with 16 bases in between. CDR3 nucleotide sequence: TGTGCCAGCACCAACCGCCAGGGGGGTGAGCAGTTCTTC. Its translation is CASTNRQGGEQFF.

This chain joins TRBV11-2 and TRBJ1-2; D is undetermined. V shed 5 bases and J shed 8 bases, with 15 bases lying between them. Looked up from germline, CDR1 is SGHAT and CDR2 is FQNNGV. This CDR3 contains 13 residues. The CDR3 here is CASSPSGIMGYTF. CDR3 DNA: TGTGCCAGCAGCCCGAGCGGGATAATGGGCTACACCTTC. Drawing the rest from reference TRBV11-2 and TRBJ1-2, the complete variable domain is EAGVAQSPRYKIIEKRQSVAFWCNPISGHATLYWYQQILGQGPKLLIQFQNNGVVDDSQLPKDRFSAERLKGVDSTLKIQPAKLEDSAVYLCASSPSGIMGYTFGSGTRLTVV.

The chain combines TRBV7-9 with TRBJ2-3, with D possibly being TRBD2 (7 bases). The germline gives CDR1 SEHNR, CDR2 FQNEAQ (reference sequence). V was clipped by 1 base and J by 4 bases, with 18 bases between them. This CDR3 is 17 amino acids long. This chain's CDR3 is CASSLDSGAGAPDTQYF. CDR3 nucleotides: TGTGCCAGCAGCTTAGACTCGGGGGCGGGAGCCCCAGATACGCAGTATTTT.

The chain couples TRBV2 to TRBJ1-5; D may be TRBD1 (6 bases). CDR3 length: 16 amino acids. Per the germline V gene, CDR1 is SNHLY and CDR2 is FYNNEI. Deletions cut 5 bases from V and 0 bases from J, with 14 bases between. The CDR3 spells CASSNQGPNSNQPQHF. As DNA, the CDR3 is TGTGCCAGCAGTAATCAGGGGCCGAATAGCAATCAGCCCCAGCATTTT.

The CDR3 bases are TGTGCCAGTAGTATGGGCGGGGTAAATGAGCAGTTCTTC. Translated, it gives CASSMGGVNEQFF. The chain has TRBV19 and TRBJ2-1, with D possibly matching TRBD2 (6 bases). V shed 3 bases and J shed 7 bases, with 10 bases lying between them. The CDR3 has 13 residues. The V gene's germline CDR1 is LNHDA and CDR2 SQIVND (reference sequence).

This clone was seen only a few times. The chain has TRBV5-1 and TRBJ1-4; the match to TRBD1 covers 7 bases. The germline gives CDR1 SGHRS, CDR2 YFSETQ. The ends lost 10 bases at V and 8 bases at J; junction bases unmatched: 17. There are 15 residues in the CDR3. CDR3: CAATRQGEFREKLFF. The CDR3 DNA is TGCGCCGCAACAAGACAGGGAGAATTTCGCGAAAAACTGTTTTTT.

The rearrangement joins TRBV18 to TRBJ2-7; D possibly corresponds to TRBD2 (8 bases). V was shortened by 3 bases and J by 7 bases, with 19 bases between the two germline ends. The CDR3 is 15 amino acids. Germline values: CDR1 KGHSH, CDR2 LQKENI. In DNA, the CDR3 is TGTGCCAGCTCACCGTCGGGAGGGGGCTTATGGGAGCAGTACTTC. Amino acids: CASSPSGGGLWEQYF.

The table lists this clone with a few counts. The chain employs TRBV30 and TRBJ1-6; possibly TRBD1 for D (6 bases). Germline values: CDR1 GTSNPN, CDR2 SVGIG (reference sequence). The V gene lost 5 bases and the J gene lost 9 bases, with 17 bases spanning the gap. The length of the CDR3 is 14 residues. DNA for the CDR3: TGTGCCTGGTTGGACAGTCCCTCTGGTTCACCCCTCCACTTT. Translating it yields CAWLDSPSGSPLHF. The whole variable domain, filled in from reference TRBV30 and TRBJ1-6, reads SQTIHQWPATLVQPVGSPLSLECTVEGTSNPNLYWYRQAAGRGLQLLFYSVGIGQISSEVPQNLSASRPQDRQFILSSKKLLLSDSGFYLCAWLDSPSGSPLHFGNGTRLTVT.

The rearrangement uses TRBV5-1 and TRBJ2-7, with 12 bases identical to TRBD2. Germline V gene lookup returns CDR1 SGHRS and CDR2 YFSETQ. The junction had 7 bases not matched to a gene; V was cut back by 1 base and J by 2 bases. The CDR3 extends over 17 amino acids. CDR3 sequence (DNA): TGCGCCAGCAGCTTGTCGGTGGGACTAGCGGGCACCTACGAGCAGTACTTC. Protein product: CASSLSVGLAGTYEQYF.

This clone was recorded once. CDR3 sequence (DNA): TGTGCCAGCGAACGGTTTTATGGAGATACGCAGTATTTT. Its protein is CASERFYGDTQYF. V is TRBV9 and J is TRBJ2-3; D is unresolved. The V end lost 7 bases, the J end lost 5 bases, and 14 bases lay between the germline ends. CDR3 length equals 13 residues. Per the germline V gene, CDR1 is SGDLS and CDR2 is YYNGEE. Supplemented by reference TRBV9 and TRBJ2-3, the full variable domain reads DSGVTQTPKHLITATGQRVTLRCSPRSGDLSVYWYQQSLDQGLQFLIQYYNGEERAKGNILERFSAQQFPDLHSELNLSSLELGDSALYFCASERFYGDTQYFGPGTRLTVL.

The chain uses TRBV4-3 and TRBJ2-7; a possible D gene is TRBD2 (7 bases). In germline, CDR1 is LGHNA, CDR2 YSLEER. V was shortened by 0 bases and J by 9 bases, with 12 bases between the two germline ends. The CDR3 extends over 13 amino acids. CDR3 amino acids: CASSQDKGGRQYF. DNA for the CDR3: TGCGCCAGCAGCCAAGATAAGGGGGGGAGGCAGTACTTC.

The rearrangement uses TRBV7-2 and TRBJ2-3; TRBD2 matches 8 bases. J gave up 5 bases and V 2 bases, and 9 bases lay outside the gene matches. CDR1 is SGHTA, CDR2 FQGNSA, per germline. The CDR3 runs to 16 residues. The CDR3 spells CASSLTLSSGLDTQYF. In DNA, the CDR3 is TGTGCCAGCAGCTTAACTTTGTCTAGCGGGTTAGATACGCAGTATTTT.

V and J are TRBV6-2 or TRBV6-3 and TRBJ2-1; 12 nucleotides line up with TRBD2. CDR3 length: 17 amino acids. The germline V gene encodes CDR1 MNHEY and CDR2 SVGEGT. Unmatched junction bases numbered 13, after V lost 6 bases and J lost 7 bases. The CDR3 sequence: CASSPTSGRIIWNEQFF. The CDR3 nucleotides are TGTGCCAGCAGCCCGACTAGCGGGAGAATTATTTGGAATGAGCAGTTCTTC.